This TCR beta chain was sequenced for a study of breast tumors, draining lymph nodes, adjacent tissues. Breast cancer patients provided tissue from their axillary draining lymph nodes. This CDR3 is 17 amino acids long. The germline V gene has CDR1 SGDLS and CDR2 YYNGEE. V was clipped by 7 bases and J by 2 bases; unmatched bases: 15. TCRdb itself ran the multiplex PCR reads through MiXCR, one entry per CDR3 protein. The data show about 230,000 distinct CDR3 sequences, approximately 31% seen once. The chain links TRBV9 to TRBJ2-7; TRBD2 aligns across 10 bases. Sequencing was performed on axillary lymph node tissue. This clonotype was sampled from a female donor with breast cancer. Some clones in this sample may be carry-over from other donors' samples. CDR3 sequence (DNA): TGTGCCAGCGGCCTAAATCCGGGGACTAGCGCCGCCTACGAGCAGTACTTC. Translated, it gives CASGLNPGTSAAYEQYF.